These 15 T cell receptor beta chains share one sample of origin, sequenced in a study of blood T cell repertoires in COVID-19. Produced via immunoSEQ multiplex PCR; TCRdb's table is partial and in-frame only. The sample carries hundreds of thousands of clones, about 88% recorded once. Input material: peripheral blood. Every receptor here comes from a woman in her 40s who had recovered from COVID-19.

V usage is TRBV24-1 and J usage is TRBJ2-1; tentatively, D is TRBD2 (6 bases). This CDR3 is 15 amino acids long. Germline V gene lookup returns CDR1 KGHDR and CDR2 SFDVKD. V lost 3 bases and J 0 bases, leaving 8 bases between the germline ends. The CDR3, as DNA: TGTGCCACCAGTGATCGGCGGGACTCCTACAATGAGCAGTTCTTC. This translates into CATSDRRDSYNEQFF.

V and J are TRBV7-8 and TRBJ2-7, with D perhaps TRBD2 (5 bases). Germline-derived CDR1 and CDR2 are SGHVS and FQNEAQ. The CDR3 runs to 13 residues. The V and J ends lost 11 bases and 0 bases respectively, with 14 bases between them. CDR3 loop: CASGLTSSYEQYF. Here the CDR3 DNA reads TGTGCCTCCGGACTGACGAGCTCCTACGAGCAGTACTTC.

The count of this clone is one. This chain joins TRBV18 and TRBJ1-6; 8 nucleotides agree with TRBD1. Trimming at V came to 0 bases and at J to 5 bases, leaving 0 bases not matched to a gene. The germline V gene has CDR1 KGHSH and CDR2 LQKENI. The CDR3 runs 15 residues. The CDR3, as DNA: TGTGCCAGCTCACCACCGACAGGGGATAATTCACCCCTCCACTTT. As protein: CASSPPTGDNSPLHF. Complete variable domain (other parts from reference TRBV18 and TRBJ1-6): NAGVMQNPRHLVRRRGQEARLRCSPMKGHSHVYWYRQLPEEGLKFMVYLQKENIIDESGMPKERFSAEFPKEGPSILRIQQVVRGDSAAYFCASSPPTGDNSPLHFGNGTRLTVT.

The chain carries TRBV4-3 and TRBJ2-5, with D possibly TRBD2 on 6 matching bases. This CDR3 spans 14 amino acids. Between the trimmed V and J ends, which lost 5 bases and 5 bases, there was a span of 15 bases. From germline, CDR1 is LGHNA and CDR2 YSLEER. The CDR3 loop is CASSAQARGETQYF. The CDR3 bases are TGCGCCAGCAGCGCCCAGGCCCGGGGGGAGACCCAGTACTTC.

The CDR3 coding sequence is TGTGCCAGCAGCCCCAACCGGACAGGGGGGTCCTACGAGCAGTACTTC. Its protein product is CASSPNRTGGSYEQYF. This chain links TRBV11-3 with TRBJ2-7; 10 bases match TRBD1. V lost 5 bases to trimming and J lost 1 base; unmatched junction nucleotides: 8. Germline values: CDR1 SGHNT, CDR2 YENEEA. This CDR3 spans 16 amino acids.

The CDR3 is CASSPPGGLAKNIQYF. CDR3 bases: TGTGCCAGCTCACCACCGGGAGGGCTAGCCAAAAACATTCAGTACTTC. The gene calls are TRBV18 and TRBJ2-4; 7 nucleotides match TRBD2. The CDR3 sequence is 16 residues long. The trim removed 0 bases at V and 0 bases at J, leaving 2 bases unmatched. CDR1 KGHSH and CDR2 LQKENI come from the germline V gene. Drawing the rest from reference TRBV18 and TRBJ2-4, the complete variable domain is NAGVMQNPRHLVRRRGQEARLRCSPMKGHSHVYWYRQLPEEGLKFMVYLQKENIIDESGMPKERFSAEFPKEGPSILRIQQVVRGDSAAYFCASSPPGGLAKNIQYFGAGTRLSVL.

With regard to this clone: The same CDR3 arises from other DNA sequences in this sample as well. The chain employs TRBV6-5 and TRBJ1-4; the D is unclear. The germline V and J ends were trimmed by 2 bases and 7 bases, with 5 bases remaining between them. The germline V gene encodes CDR1 MNHEY and CDR2 SVGAGI. There are 12 residues in the CDR3. The CDR3 DNA is TGTGCCAGCAGTTACGGAGGTGAAAAACTGTTTTTT. This translates into CASSYGGEKLFF.

The genes are TRBV4-3 and TRBJ2-3; tentatively, D is TRBD2 (6 bases). The germline gives CDR1 LGHNA, CDR2 YSLEER. This CDR3 spans 16 amino acids. With 0 bases removed from V and 0 bases from J, the gap between germline ends came to 10 bases. The CDR3 spells CASSQDWAGSTDTQYF. In nucleotides, the CDR3 is TGCGCCAGCAGCCAAGATTGGGCGGGAAGCACAGATACGCAGTATTTT.

This sequence joins TRBV5-8 and TRBJ2-7, with TRBD2 as a possible D gene (6 bases). This CDR3 comprises 14 residues. The V and J ends lost 1 base and 5 bases respectively, with 13 bases between them. Germline assignment: CDR1 SGHTS and CDR2 YDEGEE. The CDR3 nucleotides read TGTGCCAGCAGCTTGCGCGGGGTTCGGGACGAGCAGTACGTC. Translation gives CASSLRGVRDEQYV.

The DNA of the CDR3 is TGTGCCAGTAGGGAAATAGCGGGACGGGGCACAGATACGCAGTATTTT. Protein: CASREIAGRGTDTQYF. This chain joins TRBV19 and TRBJ2-3; 8 bases are shared with TRBD2. The V gene end was trimmed by 6 bases and the J gene end by 1 base; junction bases not matched to a gene: 9. This CDR3 has 16 residues. Germline V gene lookup returns CDR1 LNHDA and CDR2 SQIVND (reference sequence).

The chain combines TRBV10-3 with TRBJ1-2, with D hard to call. This CDR3 contains 13 residues. Germline CDR1 is ENHRY and CDR2 is SYGVKD. V lost 11 bases, J lost 4 bases, and 17 bases lay in between. CDR3 sequence: CASGPGRPYGYTF. In DNA form, the CDR3 reads TGTGCCTCCGGCCCCGGGAGACCCTATGGCTACACCTTC.

The chain couples TRBV11-2 to TRBJ2-1; 13 nucleotides align to TRBD2. The CDR3 runs to 17 residues. Losses at the gene ends were 1 base for V and 9 bases for J; bases not matched to a gene: 9. CDR1 and CDR2 (germline): SGHAT, FQNNGV. DNA of the CDR3: TGTGCCAGCAGCTTAGGCGGAGGGCGGACTAGCGGGAGTGAGCAGTTCTTC. It yields the protein CASSLGGGRTSGSEQFF.

The chain carries TRBV5-1 and TRBJ2-2, with D perhaps TRBD2 (5 bases). Trimming removed 9 bases at V and 2 bases at J, with 17 bases between. The CDR3 runs 15 residues. Per germline, CDR1 SGHRS and CDR2 YFSETQ. The CDR3 is CATRSLGANTGELFF. The CDR3 DNA sequence: TGCGCCACCAGGTCCCTGGGAGCCAACACCGGGGAGCTGTTTTTT.

The gene calls are TRBV11-2 and TRBJ2-7; TRBD1 aligns across 7 bases. The germline CDR1 and CDR2 sequences are SGHAT and FQNNGV. Unmatched junction bases numbered 1, after V lost 1 base and J lost 1 base. The length of the CDR3 is 14 residues. CDR3 DNA: TGTGCCAGCAGCTTAGCAGGGGGTTCCTACGAGCAGTACTTC. This translates into CASSLAGGSYEQYF.

The chain links TRBV5-6 to TRBJ2-2, with 11 bases fitting TRBD1. This CDR3 comprises 18 residues. Germline-derived CDR1 and CDR2 are SGHDT and YYEEEE. The ends lost 0 bases at V and 4 bases at J; junction bases unmatched: 8. In nucleotides, the CDR3 is TGTGCCAGCAGCTTGGCTTATTCGGGACAGGGGGGCACCGGGGAGCTGTTTTTT. Residues: CASSLAYSGQGGTGELFF.